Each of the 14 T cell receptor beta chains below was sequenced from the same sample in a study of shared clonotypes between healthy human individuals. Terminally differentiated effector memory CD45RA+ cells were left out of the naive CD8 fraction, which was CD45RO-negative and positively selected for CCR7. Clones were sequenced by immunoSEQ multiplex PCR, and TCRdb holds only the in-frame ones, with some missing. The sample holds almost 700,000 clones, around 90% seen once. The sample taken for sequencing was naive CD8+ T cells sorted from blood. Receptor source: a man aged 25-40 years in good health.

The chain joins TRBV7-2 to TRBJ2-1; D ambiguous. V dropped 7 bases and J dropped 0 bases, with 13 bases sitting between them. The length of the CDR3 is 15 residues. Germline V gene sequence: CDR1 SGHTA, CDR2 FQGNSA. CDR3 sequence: CASTSVGLSYNEQFF. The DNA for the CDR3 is TGTGCCAGCACCTCGGTCGGCCTCTCCTACAATGAGCAGTTCTTC.

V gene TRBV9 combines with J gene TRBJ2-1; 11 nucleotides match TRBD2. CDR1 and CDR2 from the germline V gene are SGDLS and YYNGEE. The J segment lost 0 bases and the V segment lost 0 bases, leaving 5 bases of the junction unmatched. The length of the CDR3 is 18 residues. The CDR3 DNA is TGTGCCAGCAGCGTAGCCGGGACTAGCGGACCCTCCTACAATGAGCAGTTCTTC. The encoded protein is CASSVAGTSGPSYNEQFF.

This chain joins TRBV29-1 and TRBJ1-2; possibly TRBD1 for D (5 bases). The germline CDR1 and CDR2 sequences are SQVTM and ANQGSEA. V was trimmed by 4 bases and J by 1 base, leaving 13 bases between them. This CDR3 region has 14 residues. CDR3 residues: CSVAGQDLNYGYTF. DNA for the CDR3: TGCAGCGTTGCGGGGCAGGATCTTAACTATGGCTACACCTTC.

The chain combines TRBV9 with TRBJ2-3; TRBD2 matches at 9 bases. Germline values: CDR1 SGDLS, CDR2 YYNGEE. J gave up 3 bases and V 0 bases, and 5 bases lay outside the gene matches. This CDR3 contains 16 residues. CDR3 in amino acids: CASSVELAGLTDTQYF. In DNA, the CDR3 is TGTGCCAGCAGCGTAGAACTAGCGGGCCTAACAGATACGCAGTATTTT.

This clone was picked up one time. The CDR3 region has the DNA TGTGCCAGCAGCTTAGGACCGGGAGCCGATACGCAGTATTTT. Translating gives CASSLGPGADTQYF. The chain carries TRBV7-7 and TRBJ2-3; TRBD2 might be the D (6 bases). V was pared by 1 base and J by 6 bases, with 11 bases between. Germline V lookup: CDR1 SSHAT, CDR2 FNYEAQ (reference sequence). The CDR3 spans 14 residues.

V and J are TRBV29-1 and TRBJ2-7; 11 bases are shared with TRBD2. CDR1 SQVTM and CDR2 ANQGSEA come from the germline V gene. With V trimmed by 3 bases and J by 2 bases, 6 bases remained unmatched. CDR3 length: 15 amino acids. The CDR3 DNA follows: TGCAGCGTTGAGCGACTAGCGGGGTCAGCCTACGAGCAGTACTTC. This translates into CSVERLAGSAYEQYF.

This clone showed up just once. CDR3 bases: TGTGCCAGCAGCTTAGGGGCAGTTACATTCCTTAATGGCTACACCTTC. Its translation: CASSLGAVTFLNGYTF. The chain combines TRBV7-9 with TRBJ1-2; D is uncertain. The CDR3 is 16 residues long. The germline V and J ends were trimmed by 1 base and 6 bases, with 18 bases remaining between them. Germline CDR1 SEHNR, CDR2 FQNEAQ (reference sequence).

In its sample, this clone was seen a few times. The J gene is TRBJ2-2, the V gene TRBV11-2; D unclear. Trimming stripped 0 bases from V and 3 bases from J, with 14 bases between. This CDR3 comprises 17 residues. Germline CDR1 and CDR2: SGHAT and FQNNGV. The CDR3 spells CASSLDIANVYTGELFF. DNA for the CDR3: TGTGCCAGCAGCTTAGATATTGCGAATGTGTACACCGGGGAGCTGTTTTTT.

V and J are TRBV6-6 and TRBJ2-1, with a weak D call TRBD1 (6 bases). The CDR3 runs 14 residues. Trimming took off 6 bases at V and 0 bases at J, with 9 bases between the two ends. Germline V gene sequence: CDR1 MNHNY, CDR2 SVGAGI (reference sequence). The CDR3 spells CASRPGHSYNEQFF. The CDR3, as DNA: TGTGCCAGCAGGCCGGGACACTCCTACAATGAGCAGTTCTTC.

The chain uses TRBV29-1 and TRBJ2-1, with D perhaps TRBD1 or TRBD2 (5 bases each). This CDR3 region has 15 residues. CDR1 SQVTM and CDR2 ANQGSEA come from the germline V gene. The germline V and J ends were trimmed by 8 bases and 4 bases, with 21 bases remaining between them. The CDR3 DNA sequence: TGCAGCACCCTGGGAGTGGGGCCTAAGTACAATGAGCAGTTCTTC. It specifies CSTLGVGPKYNEQFF.

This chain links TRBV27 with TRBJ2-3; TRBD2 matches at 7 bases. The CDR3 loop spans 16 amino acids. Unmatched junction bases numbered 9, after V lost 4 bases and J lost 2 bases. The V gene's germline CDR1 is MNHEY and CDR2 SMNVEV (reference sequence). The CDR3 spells CASSSTSPTHTDTQYF. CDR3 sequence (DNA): TGTGCCAGCAGTTCGACTAGCCCAACCCACACAGATACGCAGTATTTT.

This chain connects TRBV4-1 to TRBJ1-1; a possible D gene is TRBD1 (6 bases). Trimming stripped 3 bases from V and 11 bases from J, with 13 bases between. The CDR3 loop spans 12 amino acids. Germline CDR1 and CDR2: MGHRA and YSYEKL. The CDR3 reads CASSQNRVRAFF. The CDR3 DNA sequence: TGCGCCAGCAGCCAGAACAGGGTAAGGGCTTTCTTT.

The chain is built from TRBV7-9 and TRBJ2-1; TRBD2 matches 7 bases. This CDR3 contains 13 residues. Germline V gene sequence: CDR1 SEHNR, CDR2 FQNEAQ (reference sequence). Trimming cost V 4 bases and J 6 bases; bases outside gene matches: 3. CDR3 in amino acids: CASSSSSGNEQFF. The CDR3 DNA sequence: TGTGCCAGCAGCTCGTCTAGCGGCAATGAGCAGTTCTTC.

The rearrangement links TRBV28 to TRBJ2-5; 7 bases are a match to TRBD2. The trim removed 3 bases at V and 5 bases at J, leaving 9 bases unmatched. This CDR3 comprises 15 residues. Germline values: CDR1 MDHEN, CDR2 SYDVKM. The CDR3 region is CASSFPSVRGETQYF. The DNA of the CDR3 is TGTGCCAGCAGTTTCCCTTCCGTGCGGGGGGAGACCCAGTACTTC. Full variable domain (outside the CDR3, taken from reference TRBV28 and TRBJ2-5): DVKVTQSSRYLVKRTGEKVFLECVQDMDHENMFWYRQDPGLGLRLIYFSYDVKMKEKGDIPEGYSVSREKKERFSLILESASTNQTSMYLCASSFPSVRGETQYFGPGTRLLVL.